The rows below give T cell receptor beta chains drawn from one sample of a study of blood T cell repertoires in COVID-19. TCRdb keeps only in-frame clones here, not all; method: immunoSEQ multiplex PCR. The sample includes roughly 240,000 clones, 75% to 85% of them seen just once. The sample was peripheral blood. Receptor source: an older woman with acute or convalescent COVID-19. Both conserved end residues are part of each CDR3. Fields, in order: J gene, V gene, D gene, clone size, CDR3 protein, CDR3 DNA. The D gene is left open where the match is weak. Some rows mark clone size as missing; the rest say once, few, many or name a class of expanded clone.

>TRBJ2-4|TRBV18|-|once
CASSPPEGAVKNIQYF
TGTGCCAGCTCACCACCGGAGGGGGCTGTCAAAAACATTCAGTACTTC
>TRBJ1-1|TRBV18|TRBD1|once
CASSPKTGGTEAFF
TGTGCCAGCTCACCAAAGACAGGGGGCACTGAAGCTTTCTTT
>TRBJ1-5|TRBV10-1|-|-
CASSDGPPYQPQHF
TGCGCCAGCAGTGATGGGCCTCCTTATCAGCCCCAGCATTTT
>TRBJ1-2|TRBV6-5|TRBD1|-
CASRRAGQGNYGYTF
TGTGCCAGCCGCAGGGCGGGACAGGGTAACTATGGCTACACCTTC
>TRBJ2-7|TRBV3-1/TRBV3-2|TRBD1|-
CASSQGGQGTEQYF
TGTGCCAGCAGCCAAGGGGGACAGGGGACCGAGCAGTACTTC
>TRBJ1-5|TRBV19|TRBD1|once
CASSRGQGPYQPQHF
TGTGCCAGTAGTCGGGGACAGGGGCCTTATCAGCCCCAGCATTTT
>TRBJ2-7|TRBV10-3|TRBD2|-
CAATSGLPYEQYF
TGTGCCGCTACTAGCGGGCTACCCTACGAGCAGTACTTC
>TRBJ2-2|TRBV5-1|-|-
CASSLHRVRATSGELFF
TGCGCCAGCAGCCTCCACAGGGTTAGGGCGACCTCCGGGGAGCTGTTTTTT
>TRBJ2-2|TRBV6-5|TRBD1|-
CASNEDRGFGELFF
TGTGCCAGCAACGAGGACAGGGGATTCGGGGAGCTGTTTTTT
>TRBJ1-1|TRBV5-5|-|-
CASSLESAEAFF
TGTGCCAGCAGCTTGGAATCAGCTGAAGCTTTCTTT
>TRBJ1-2|TRBV30|TRBD1|-
CAWSRRGLYGYTF
TGTGCCTGGAGTCGGAGGGGGCTCTATGGCTACACCTTC
>TRBJ1-1|TRBV5-5|TRBD1|few
CASSPLRTGYTEAFF
TGTGCCAGCAGCCCCCTCCGGACAGGTTACACTGAAGCTTTCTTT
>TRBJ1-2|TRBV5-1|TRBD1|-
CASSIGQGEDYGYTF
TGCGCCAGCAGCATAGGACAGGGTGAAGACTATGGCTACACCTTC
>TRBJ2-7|TRBV7-7|TRBD1|-
CASSLEQGATYEQYF
TGTGCTAGCAGCTTAGAACAGGGGGCGACCTACGAGCAGTACTTC
>TRBJ2-3|TRBV28|-|-
CASMAGAPDTQYF
TGTGCCAGCATGGCAGGGGCCCCAGATACGCAGTATTTT
>TRBJ1-2|TRBV4-3|-|-
CASSQERARYGYTF
TGCGCCAGCAGCCAAGAGAGGGCGCGCTATGGCTACACCTTC
>TRBJ1-1|TRBV3-1/TRBV3-2|TRBD1|once
CASSRTGIDRGRTEAFF
TGTGCCAGCAGTCGAACAGGAATTGACAGGGGGCGGACTGAAGCTTTCTTT
>TRBJ1-4|TRBV7-2|TRBD1|-
CASSSDRGRMFF
TGTGCCAGCAGCTCCGACAGGGGTCGAATGTTTTTT
>TRBJ2-1|TRBV7-2|-|-
CASSLDFYNEQFF
TGTGCCAGCAGCTTAGACTTCTACAATGAGCAGTTCTTC
>TRBJ2-7|TRBV12-5|-|-
CASGLGQGYEQYF
TGTGCTAGTGGTTTGGGTCAGGGGTACGAGCAGTACTTC
>TRBJ2-5|TRBV10-3|-|-
CAISEGLTQETQYF
TGTGCCATCAGTGAGGGACTAACCCAAGAGACCCAGTACTTC
>TRBJ1-6|TRBV4-2|TRBD1|-
CASSQDGDRVNSPLHF
TGTGCCAGCAGCCAAGATGGGGACAGGGTTAATTCACCCCTCCACTTT
>TRBJ1-5|TRBV27|TRBD1|-
CASSRDRALRQPQHF
TGTGCCAGCAGTAGGGACAGGGCTCTCCGGCAGCCCCAGCATTTT
>TRBJ1-1|TRBV9|TRBD1|-
CASSPGVTGHTEAFF
TGTGCCAGCAGCCCAGGGGTGACAGGGCACACTGAAGCTTTCTTT